The rows below give T cell receptor beta chains drawn from one sample of a study of T cell responses to AZD1222 COVID-19 vaccine. Generated by immunoSEQ multiplex PCR, the TCRdb table keeps only in-frame clones and is missing some. This sample has 90,000 to 150,000 clones, with around 85% found just once. Here the sequenced sample was peripheral blood, taken on day 0 of AZD1222 vaccination. The receptors stem from an adult in good health. CDR3s include the opening cysteine and the closing phenylalanine or tryptophan. The D gene is left open where the match is weak. Not every row has a clone size; where given, it reads once, few, many or a size class.

TRBJ1-3	NA	TRBV18	NA	TGTGCCAGCTCACCGGAGTTGAACTCTGGAAACACCATATATTTT	CASSPELNSGNTIYF
TRBJ1-3	NA	TRBV24-1	NA	TGTGCCACCAGCACGAGCTCTGGAAACACCATATATTTT	CATSTSSGNTIYF
TRBJ2-2	NA	TRBV6-5	TRBD2	TGTGCCAGCCAGTTTGCTGCGGGGGGGCCCGGGGAGCTGTTTTTT	CASQFAAGGPGELFF
TRBJ2-1	NA	TRBV7-9	NA	TGTGCCAGCAGCTTAGCGGGAGTGAATGAGCAGTTCTTC	CASSLAGVNEQFF
TRBJ1-2	NA	TRBV12-3/TRBV12-4	NA	TGTGCCAGCAGTCGCACAGGCTATGGCTACACCTTC	CASSRTGYGYTF
TRBJ2-5	NA	TRBV5-1	TRBD2	TGCGCCAGCACCACCGTGGGTAGCGGGGTGGAGACCCAGTACTTC	CASTTVGSGVETQYF
TRBJ2-7	NA	TRBV13	TRBD2	TGTGCCAGCAGCAGCCCCCGGGGGGACGAGCAGTACTTC	CASSSPRGDEQYF
TRBJ2-2	NA	TRBV5-1	NA	TGCGCCAGCCAAGAAATGAACACCGGGGAGCTGTTTTTT	CASQEMNTGELFF
TRBJ1-4	NA	TRBV7-9	NA	TGTGCCAGCAGCTTATTGGGTCGGGGAACTAATGAAAAACTGTTTTTT	CASSLLGRGTNEKLFF
TRBJ2-1	NA	TRBV3-1/TRBV3-2	TRBD2	TGTGCCAGCAGCCAAGTGCGTCCTAGCGGGGGTAATGAGCAGTTCTTC	CASSQVRPSGGNEQFF
TRBJ2-3	NA	TRBV6-5	TRBD2	TGTGCCAGCACTATGGGGGGGAGCACAGATACGCAGTATTTT	CASTMGGSTDTQYF
TRBJ1-1	NA	TRBV28	TRBD1	TGTGCCAGCCGCGGACAGGGCGGTTCGGGGACTGAAGCTTTCTTT	CASRGQGGSGTEAFF
TRBJ2-1	NA	TRBV10-3	NA	TGTGCCATCACCGCGGACGGTTACAATGAGCAGTTCTTC	CAITADGYNEQFF
TRBJ1-6	once	TRBV2	NA	TGTGCCAGCAGTGAGAAGGTATTTTATAATTCACCCCTCCACTTT	CASSEKVFYNSPLHF
TRBJ2-7	NA	TRBV29-1	NA	TGCAGCGTTTCGCGCGGGACAGAAAACGAGCAGTACTTC	CSVSRGTENEQYF
TRBJ1-2	NA	TRBV5-6	TRBD1	TGTGCCAGCAGCTTGGCCAGGGGGTATGGAGGGTCGGGCGGCTACACCTTC	CASSLARGYGGSGGYTF
TRBJ1-1	NA	TRBV3-1/TRBV3-2	NA	TGTGCCAGCAGCCAGGGGAGGGCTGAAGCTTTCTTT	CASSQGRAEAFF
TRBJ1-6	NA	TRBV7-9	TRBD1	TGTGCCAGCAGCCCACTCGAATGGGCCGGGACAGAAAATTCACCCCTCCACTTT	CASSPLEWAGTENSPLHF
TRBJ1-1	NA	TRBV7-3	NA	TGTGCCAGCAGCTTATCTCGGACAGCTATGGGGAAAGCTTTCTTT	CASSLSRTAMGKAFF
TRBJ1-1	NA	TRBV2	NA	TGTGCCAGCAGACAGGGACTCGCCGAAGCTTTCTTT	CASRQGLAEAFF
TRBJ2-1	NA	TRBV7-3	TRBD1	TGTGCCAGCAGCCCTGGACAGGGGGCGAATGAGCAGTTCTTC	CASSPGQGANEQFF
TRBJ1-1	NA	TRBV3-1/TRBV3-2	NA	TGTGCCAGCAGCCACAGGGGCCCTCAGGGGAGCACTGAAGCTTTCTTT	CASSHRGPQGSTEAFF
TRBJ2-7	NA	TRBV6-5	NA	TGTGCCAGCAGTTACGAACCTGGCTCCTACGAGCAGTACTTC	CASSYEPGSYEQYF
TRBJ1-2	NA	TRBV7-2	NA	TGTGCCAGCAGCCCTGACAGTGGGGCTAACTATGGCTACACCTTC	CASSPDSGANYGYTF
TRBJ1-2	NA	TRBV11-3	NA	TGTGCCAGCAGCTTAGAGGGAATGAGAGGCTACACCTTC	CASSLEGMRGYTF
TRBJ1-2	few	TRBV5-1	TRBD1	TGCGCCAGCAGCGTAGCCGGGACAGACTATGGCTACACCTTC	CASSVAGTDYGYTF
TRBJ1-3	NA	TRBV7-2	NA	TGTGCCAGCAGCCCCCAACAGGTCTACTCTGGAAACACCATATATTTT	CASSPQQVYSGNTIYF
TRBJ2-3	NA	TRBV4-2	NA	TGTGCCAGCAGCCAAGACTACGCGGGGGCCACAGATACGCAGTATTTT	CASSQDYAGATDTQYF
TRBJ2-7	NA	TRBV4-2	TRBD2	TGTGCCAGCAGCCGACTCCTAAGCGGGGGGGCTGAGTTTTACGAGCAGTACTTC	CASSRLLSGGAEFYEQYF
TRBJ1-5	NA	TRBV12-3/TRBV12-4	TRBD1	TGTGCCAGCAGAATGATCACAGGGGGGCCCCAGCATTTT	CASRMITGGPQHF
TRBJ2-1	NA	TRBV4-1	NA	TGCGCCAGCAGCCAATGGCAGGGTATATATGAGCAGTTCTTC	CASSQWQGIYEQFF
TRBJ2-1	few	TRBV11-2	TRBD2	TGTGCCAGCAGACCGACCGGGACTAGCGTTTACAATGAGCAGTTCTTC	CASRPTGTSVYNEQFF
TRBJ1-3	NA	TRBV2	NA	TGTGCCAGCAGTCAAAGGACCCACGGGCTTGGAAACACCATATATTTT	CASSQRTHGLGNTIYF
TRBJ1-3	NA	TRBV19	TRBD1	TGTGCCAGTAGGTACCGGGACAGTCTTCCCTCTGGAAACACCATATATTTT	CASRYRDSLPSGNTIYF
TRBJ1-6	NA	TRBV28	NA	TGTGCCAGTCGAGCAGGGAATAATTCACCCCTCCACTTT	CASRAGNNSPLHF
TRBJ2-7	NA	TRBV5-4	NA	TGTGCCAGCAGCTCAACTTCCGGGACGGCGACCTACGAGCAGTACTTC	CASSSTSGTATYEQYF
TRBJ1-2	NA	TRBV28	NA	TGTGCCAGCAGAACCACGACAGAGGCGGACACCTTC	CASRTTTEADTF
TRBJ1-2	NA	TRBV19	NA	TGTGCCAGTAGTATCGGCTATGGCTACACCTTC	CASSIGYGYTF
TRBJ2-7	NA	TRBV27	NA	TGTGCCAGCAGTTTCCTTCCCCTCGGGGGCTGGAACGAGCAGTACTTC	CASSFLPLGGWNEQYF
TRBJ1-2	few	TRBV13	NA	TGTGCCAGCAGTTACATAAATGGCTACACCTTC	CASSYINGYTF
TRBJ1-1	once	TRBV18	NA	TGTGCCAGCTCGAGCGCTCCGTTAACCGCCACTGAAGCTTTCTTT	CASSSAPLTATEAFF
TRBJ2-5	NA	TRBV7-2	TRBD2	TGTGCCAGCAGCCAGGAACTAGCGGGGGGCCAAGAGACCCAGTACTTC	CASSQELAGGQETQYF
TRBJ2-5	NA	TRBV28	TRBD1	TGTGCCAGCAGTTTGGGACAGGGCGTGGGAGAGACCCAGTACTTC	CASSLGQGVGETQYF
TRBJ2-5	NA	TRBV7-6	NA	TGTGCCAGCAAAGGTGGAGAGACCCAGTACTTC	CASKGGETQYF
TRBJ2-7	once	TRBV5-6	NA	TGTGCCAGCAGCTTGGGTGGTCCGGAGCAGTACTTC	CASSLGGPEQYF
TRBJ1-1	NA	TRBV18	NA	TGTGCCAGCTCACCGGGCAGCGGCACTGAAGCTTTCTTT	CASSPGSGTEAFF
TRBJ2-1	NA	TRBV20-1	NA	TGCAGTGCCCCGAAACTGGTTGAGCAGTTCTTC	CSAPKLVEQFF
TRBJ1-5	NA	TRBV28	NA	TGTGCCAGCAGCATAGGGAATCAGCCCCAGCATTTT	CASSIGNQPQHF
TRBJ1-1	NA	TRBV30	TRBD1	TGTGCATCCCCAAGGACAGGGGGCATAGAAGCTTTCTTT	CASPRTGGIEAFF
TRBJ1-2	NA	TRBV30	TRBD1	TGTGCCTGGAGTGAACCGGGACAGAAGGCTAACTATGGCTACACCTTC	CAWSEPGQKANYGYTF
TRBJ2-3	NA	TRBV4-2	NA	TGTGCCAGCAGCCACGGACTGACCTCGGATACGCAGTATTTT	CASSHGLTSDTQYF
TRBJ2-3	NA	TRBV6-2/TRBV6-3	NA	TGTGCCAGCAGTTACTTGACGGGGTACACAGATACGCAGTATTTT	CASSYLTGYTDTQYF
TRBJ2-1	NA	TRBV9	TRBD2	TGTGCCAGCAGCTCTAGCGGGGGGGAGCTTAACAATGAGCAGTTCTTC	CASSSSGGELNNEQFF
TRBJ1-2	NA	TRBV24-1	TRBD1	TGTGCCACCAGTGATTCAACCGACAGGGGCCGTGGCTACACCTTC	CATSDSTDRGRGYTF
TRBJ2-2	NA	TRBV5-5	NA	TGTGCCAGCAGCTTGGTGGCGAGGGAGTACACCGGGGAGCTGTTTTTT	CASSLVAREYTGELFF
TRBJ1-6	once	TRBV6-2/TRBV6-3	TRBD1	TGTGCCAGCAGTTACCCGGACAGGCGTTCACCCCTCCACTTT	CASSYPDRRSPLHF
TRBJ2-1	NA	TRBV2	NA	TGTGCCAGCAGTGAAGGAAACTACAATGAGCAGTTCTTC	CASSEGNYNEQFF
TRBJ1-5	NA	TRBV28	TRBD1	TGTGCCAGCAGTCCTCCGGGACAGGGGGCTCAGCCCCAGCATTTT	CASSPPGQGAQPQHF